These T cell receptor beta chains were read from a single sample in a study of T cells after yellow fever vaccination. TCRdb passed the 5' RACE reads through MiXCR, listing each CDR3 protein once. The sample consists of approximately 350,000 distinct CDR3 sequences, roughly 12% of them appearing once. This specimen was PBMCs, taken on the day of the first yellow fever vaccination. These receptors all come from a young man who received the YFV17D yellow fever vaccine. Each CDR3 is given with its conserved first and last residue. Fields, in order: CDR3 length, V gene, CDR3 protein.

13	TRBV24-1	CATSDGWDQPQHF
15	TRBV5-1	CASTERTGSYNEQFF
11	TRBV24-1	CATPGHSPLHF
15	TRBV6-5	CASSYSSQGYNEQFF
15	TRBV7-2	CASSLELGGGQPQHF
15	TRBV5-1	CASSDPSRGTDTQYF
11	TRBV7-2	CASSLRVEGFF
17	TRBV6-5	CASSYSGLAANTGELFF
15	TRBV24-1	CATSDSAGGPVEQFF
16	TRBV5-8	CASSRNVGGFHEKLFF
16	TRBV7-8	CASSFLPDRAVNEQFF
16	TRBV7-9	CASSAATSGGQETQYF
14	TRBV6-2/TRBV6-3	CASSYPVGHRELFF
16	TRBV12-3/TRBV12-4	CASSLRGPSSGNTIYF
14	TRBV12-3/TRBV12-4	CASSLGSVKNIQYF
15	TRBV7-2	CASSLGSGLWETQYF
16	TRBV4-2	CASSQTSGGAGETQYF
17	TRBV6-5	CASSFYRGPIIEETQYF
16	TRBV5-6	CASSLGGQMSNQPQHF
15	TRBV6-4	CASSASSGAPGELFF
17	TRBV11-2	CASSLGRVAGATDTQYF
17	TRBV6-5	CASSYLPGIGLSSGYTF
16	TRBV12-3/TRBV12-4	CASRLLAGGRQETQYF
16	TRBV28	CASRTHGDRVVDTQYF
14	TRBV5-1	CASSLGLLGETQYF
16	TRBV6-1	CASSHGRLAGTGELFF
13	TRBV4-1	CASSHNGGQPQHF
11	TRBV5-6	CASTRGKTQYF
16	TRBV7-2	CASSLERGGAYQPQHF
12	TRBV5-5	CASSRTDYGYTF
14	TRBV7-9	CASSLGGLRFGYTF
13	TRBV20-1	CSAGEAGTDTQYF
16	TRBV14	CASSHASGTANYGYTF
15	TRBV20-1	CSAGTWASGGYEQFF
12	TRBV6-5	CASSLGTSEQYF
12	TRBV29-1	CSAGTGAETQYF
15	TRBV7-2	CASSSRSHGGEKLFF
14	TRBV5-1	CASSLVETYNEQFF
13	TRBV27	CASRAGDGETQYF
11	TRBV29-1	CSVEAEETQYF
18	TRBV12-3/TRBV12-4	CASSTPWAGIHSYNEQFF
12	TRBV3-1	CASSHAWAGAFF
13	TRBV7-2	CASSPGGDYEQYF
15	TRBV4-3	CASSQDWLAAYEQYF
14	TRBV28	CASSLRSGGKKLFF
14	TRBV6-1	CASGGRSLGGGYTF
15	TRBV7-2	CASSLDGNKNTEAFF
14	TRBV12-3/TRBV12-4	CASSFDGSQETQYF
16	TRBV5-1	CASSLDPSGAQETQYF
13	TRBV10-3	CAISEWLYTEAFF
15	TRBV14	CASSQPRGSIDEQFF
13	TRBV6-1	CASSVGQHTEAFF
14	TRBV5-1	CASSFWGGGETQYF
14	TRBV28	CASYGTDSYNEQFF
13	TRBV20-1	CSAVRDLKYEQYF
14	TRBV2	CASGFGPAADTQYF
17	TRBV6-5	CASSYDQNSASSHGYTF
12	TRBV13	CASSLGRNEQYF
12	TRBV20-1	CSADRGNQPQHF